Listed below are T cell receptor beta chains from one sample, sequenced in a study of vaccination effects on CD4 cells after COVID-19. Repertoires were generated with immunoSEQ multiplex PCR, while TCRdb's copy carries only in-frame clones and drops some. The table has over 45,000 clones, approximately 65% seen once. The antigens of these receptors remain unknown. Sequenced material: CD4+ T cells from PBMCs cultured without peptide, taken before COVID-19 vaccination. All receptors derive from a human donor who received a COVID-19 vaccine. CDR3s include the opening cysteine and the closing phenylalanine or tryptophan. D genes are given only for firm matches. Where a row states a size, it is once, few, many or the class of an expanded clone; other rows omit it.

TRBJ1-5 - TRBV28 - TGTGCCAGCAGTGGGGGTTCGGGGGGGAACCAGCCCCAGCATTTT CASSGGSGGNQPQHF
TRBJ1-2 - TRBV7-9 few TGTGCCAGCAGCTTAGGTTTCGGGGGGCCAACTTATGGCTACACCTTC CASSLGFGGPTYGYTF
TRBJ2-3 - TRBV29-1 - TGCAGCGCGGGAGTTGGCACAGATACGCAGTATTTT CSAGVGTDTQYF
TRBJ2-7 - TRBV6-5 few TGTGCCAGCAGTTACTCGTTTAGGGGGAACGAGCAGTACTTC CASSYSFRGNEQYF
TRBJ2-1 TRBD2 TRBV5-1 - TGCGCCAGCAGCTTAGTAACTAGCGGTAACAATGAGCAGTTCTTC CASSLVTSGNNEQFF
TRBJ2-3 - TRBV4-1 - TGCGCCAGCAGCCAAGGGCAGGGGCGGGCAGATACGCAGTATTTT CASSQGQGRADTQYF
TRBJ1-2 - TRBV5-4 - TGTGCCAGCAGCTTGCTAGGGGTCAGGGGCTACACCTTC CASSLLGVRGYTF
TRBJ1-3 - TRBV11-3 - TGTGCCAGCAGCTTATCGACGGGAAACACCATATATTTT CASSLSTGNTIYF
TRBJ2-1 - TRBV5-1 - TGCGCCAGCAGCCCCGCGACGGCCTCCTACAATGAGCAGTTCTTC CASSPATASYNEQFF
TRBJ2-3 TRBD2 TRBV9 once TGTGCCAGCAGCGGTAGCGGGAGGACAACAGATACGCAGTATTTT CASSGSGRTTDTQYF
TRBJ1-1 - TRBV27 few TGTGCCAGCAGAAAACCAGGAAACACTGAAGCTTTCTTT CASRKPGNTEAFF
TRBJ2-1 TRBD2 TRBV10-3 - TGTGCCACCTTAGCGGGGAGCTCCTACAATGAGCAGTTCTTC CATLAGSSYNEQFF
TRBJ2-4 TRBD2 TRBV4-1 - TGCGCCAGCAGCCAAGGAGGGGCTAGCGGGGGGAGCAAAAACATTCAGTACTTC CASSQGGASGGSKNIQYF
TRBJ2-1 - TRBV10-3 - TGTGCCATCAGTGGAGGGAAGGGCAATGAGCAGTTCTTC CAISGGKGNEQFF
TRBJ2-7 - TRBV2 many TGTGCCAGCAGTGCGCCAGGGATTAACGAGCAGTACTTC CASSAPGINEQYF
TRBJ2-1 - TRBV4-1 - TGCGCCAGCAGCCGTCGCGGGGAGGTAGCGGCCTCCTACAATGAGCAGTTCTTC CASSRRGEVAASYNEQFF
TRBJ1-2 - TRBV6-5 - TGTGCCAGCAGGAGGGACCGCGGCTACACCTTC CASRRDRGYTF
TRBJ1-5 TRBD1 TRBV6-5 - TGTGCCAGCAGCGGGACAGGTAGCAATCAGCCCCAGCATTTT CASSGTGSNQPQHF
TRBJ2-7 TRBD1 TRBV7-2 - TGTGCCAGCAGACCGACAGGGGGCAGCTACGAGCAGTACTTC CASRPTGGSYEQYF
TRBJ1-3 - TRBV30 - TGTGCCTGGCTCCAGAGGAGCTCTGGAAACACCATATATTTT CAWLQRSSGNTIYF
TRBJ2-5 TRBD2 TRBV2 few TGTGCCAGCAGCCGGGGCGATTTAGCGGGGAATTGGGAGACCCAGTACTTC CASSRGDLAGNWETQYF
TRBJ2-3 TRBD1 TRBV5-6 - TGTGCCAGCAGTGGAGTACAGGGGGCGCGGGGAGATACGCAGTATTTT CASSGVQGARGDTQYF
TRBJ2-5 - TRBV7-9 - TGTGCCAGCAGCTCTGACTCAGGGCCCCAAGAGACCCAGTACTTC CASSSDSGPQETQYF
TRBJ2-5 - TRBV12-3/TRBV12-4 - TGTGCCAGCCGGGGCATCGGGGAGACCCAGTACTTC CASRGIGETQYF
TRBJ1-1 TRBD1 TRBV28 - TGTGCCAGCAGTTTATGGTCCCAGGGGGGGAACACTGAAGCTTTCTTT CASSLWSQGGNTEAFF